These 27 T cell receptor beta chains share one sample of origin, sequenced in a study of beta chain features in type 1 diabetes. Whole-study findings and limits: When Type 1 diabetes patients were examined, their TCRB CDR3s proved moderately but significantly shorter in all four CD4+ subsets.

These receptors have no known antigen. Isolated RNA was reverse transcribed in full, so expressed TCRB transcripts were sequenced. Repertoires were generated with immunoSEQ multiplex PCR, while TCRdb's copy carries only in-frame clones and drops some. The sample shows more than 550,000 clones, about 14% of them seen only once. Source material: naive CD4+ T cells from blood. These receptors were collected from a man younger than 35 with type 1 diabetes.

This clone showed up just a few times. This rearrangement joins TRBV15 to TRBJ2-2, with a possible D match to TRBD1 (6 bases). Germline V lookup: CDR1 LNHNV, CDR2 YYDKDF (reference sequence). This CDR3 is 15 amino acids long. V was clipped by 3 bases and J by 3 bases, with 11 bases between them. CDR3 sequence: CATSRVTGYTGELFF. The CDR3 DNA sequence: TGTGCCACCAGCAGGGTCACAGGGTACACCGGGGAGCTGTTTTTT.

This clone was counted between two and nine times. The gene calls are TRBV18 and TRBJ2-7, with 7 positions matching TRBD1. The ends lost 0 bases at V and 1 base at J; junction bases unmatched: 3. The germline V gene encodes CDR1 KGHSH and CDR2 LQKENI. The CDR3 contains 15 residues. The DNA for the CDR3 is TGTGCCAGCTCACCACCGACAGGGCAATCCTACGAGCAGTACTTC. Translating it yields CASSPPTGQSYEQYF.

The genes are TRBV28 and TRBJ1-2; D unclear. From germline, CDR1 is MDHEN and CDR2 SYDVKM. V lost 1 base to trimming and J lost 14 bases, with 14 bases between them. CDR3 length equals 12 residues. The CDR3 DNA reads TGTGCCAGCAGTTTATCTCCAGGAGCGGTGACCTTC. The encoded protein is CASSLSPGAVTF.

The rearrangement uses TRBV2 and TRBJ2-3; perhaps D is TRBD1 or TRBD2 (5 bases each). The CDR3 covers 12 residues. In germline, CDR1 is SNHLY, CDR2 FYNNEI. Between the trimmed V and J ends, which lost 8 bases and 1 base, there was a span of 7 bases. The chain's CDR3 is CASRDRTDTQYF. CDR3 nucleotides: TGTGCCAGCCGGGACCGCACAGATACGCAGTATTTT.

The chain couples TRBV4-2 to TRBJ2-7, with D tentatively TRBD2 (6 bases). Germline CDR1 is LGHNA and CDR2 is YNFKEQ. V dropped 5 bases and J dropped 3 bases, with 14 bases sitting between them. CDR3 size: 14 residues. CDR3 DNA sequence: TGTGCCAGCAGCTCTACGGGACTCAGCTACGAGCAGTACTTC. This codes for CASSSTGLSYEQYF.

The chain employs TRBV19 and TRBJ2-1, with a tentative D call TRBD2 (6 bases). This CDR3 spans 18 amino acids. Trimming left V 2 bases short and J 7 bases short, with 24 bases between. Per germline, CDR1 LNHDA and CDR2 SQIVND (reference sequence). CDR3 coding DNA: TGTGCCAGTAGTATATCGGGCAGAACGTCGGGACTTAGAAATGAGCAGTTCTTC. It translates to CASSISGRTSGLRNEQFF.

Concerning this clone: Within the sample, other DNA sequences also encode this same CDR3. V is TRBV5-6 and J is TRBJ1-5; possibly TRBD1 for D (5 bases). Trimming pared 2 bases from V and 2 bases from J, leaving 8 bases between. Germline V lookup: CDR1 SGHDT, CDR2 YYEEEE. The CDR3 has 14 residues. The CDR3 region is CASSLGVGNQPQHF. DNA of the CDR3: TGTGCCAGCAGCTTAGGGGTGGGCAATCAGCCCCAGCATTTT.

This clone was observed a handful of times. V usage is TRBV21-1 and J usage is TRBJ2-1; TRBD1, the table's D call, lacks a check against the DNA. TRBV21-1 is deemed a pseudogene. The CDR3 contains 18 residues. This CDR3 reads CASSKYPVRGRSYNEQFF. CDR3 coding DNA: TGTGCCAGCAGCAAATACCCCGTCAGGGGAAGATCCTACAATGAGCAGTTCTTC.

The rearrangement uses TRBV20-1 and TRBJ2-3; D gene uncertain. V lost 3 bases to trimming and J lost 6 bases, with 7 bases between them. Germline V lookup: CDR1 DFQATT, CDR2 SNEGSKA (reference sequence). This CDR3 comprises 11 residues. The CDR3 DNA reads as TGCAGTGCTAGTTGGTACGATACGCAGTATTTT. This codes for CSASWYDTQYF.

The chain employs TRBV7-2 and TRBJ2-3; D gene ambiguous. Trimming stripped 1 base from V and 4 bases from J, with 9 bases between. CDR3 length: 14 residues. The germline gives CDR1 SGHTA, CDR2 FQGNSA. In DNA, the CDR3 is TGTGCCAGCAGCTTAGTGTCCCACCCAGATACGCAGTATTTT. It specifies CASSLVSHPDTQYF.

The chain has TRBV7-9 and TRBJ2-1; TRBD1 aligns across 7 bases. The CDR3 extends over 16 amino acids. From germline, CDR1 is SEHNR and CDR2 FQNEAQ (reference sequence). V lost 4 bases to trimming and J lost 0 bases; unmatched junction nucleotides: 6. The CDR3 coding sequence is TGTGCCAGCAGCTCCCGACAGGGCCCCTCCTACAATGAGCAGTTCTTC. Translating it yields CASSSRQGPSYNEQFF.

This chain uses TRBV18 with TRBJ1-1; possibly TRBD1 for D (6 bases). The CDR3 loop spans 15 amino acids. Trimming left V 6 bases short and J 1 base short, with 15 bases between. Germline V lookup: CDR1 KGHSH, CDR2 LQKENI. The CDR3 sequence is CASSLGGAQNTEAFF. The CDR3 nucleotides read TGTGCCAGCTCCCTTGGGGGGGCTCAGAACACTGAAGCTTTCTTT. Combining the CDR3 with reference TRBV18 and TRBJ1-1 gives the whole variable domain NAGVMQNPRHLVRRRGQEARLRCSPMKGHSHVYWYRQLPEEGLKFMVYLQKENIIDESGMPKERFSAEFPKEGPSILRIQQVVRGDSAAYFCASSLGGAQNTEAFFGQGTRLTVV.

This clone was recorded a few times. This chain connects TRBV13 to TRBJ1-2; weak D call: TRBD1 (6 bases). The CDR3 is 14 amino acids. Germline assignment: CDR1 PRHDT and CDR2 FYEKMQ (reference sequence). Trimming cost V 1 base and J 2 bases, with 8 bases left between them. The CDR3 sequence: CASSLVGQNYGYTF. CDR3 sequence (DNA): TGTGCCAGCAGCTTAGTCGGACAGAACTATGGCTACACCTTC.

V usage is TRBV27 and J usage is TRBJ1-1; 7 nucleotides agree with TRBD1. This CDR3 has 12 residues. Trimming cost V 5 bases and J 11 bases; bases outside gene matches: 8. Per the germline V gene, CDR1 is MNHEY and CDR2 is SMNVEV (reference sequence). The CDR3 loop reads CASSPGTAPAFF. As DNA, the CDR3 is TGTGCCAGCAGTCCAGGGACAGCCCCGGCTTTCTTT.

A few counts support this clone. The DNA of the CDR3 is TGTGCCAGCAGTCGCCTCCCGTTCGTTGGGGCAGGGGAGGGCACAGATACGCAGTATTTT. Translation gives CASSRLPFVGAGEGTDTQYF. The chain is built from TRBV27 and TRBJ2-3; tentatively, D is TRBD1 or TRBD2 (6 bases each). CDR3 length: 20 residues. CDR1 MNHEY and CDR2 SMNVEV come from the germline V gene (reference sequence). The V and J ends lost 5 bases and 1 base respectively, with 28 bases between them.

This clone appeared a few times. The chain recombines TRBV10-3 with TRBJ2-1; the D is unclear. V lost 3 bases and J 10 bases, leaving 10 bases between the germline ends. The CDR3 runs 12 residues. From germline, CDR1 is ENHRY and CDR2 SYGVKD. The CDR3 sequence: CAISDKGWEQFF. The CDR3 region has the DNA TGTGCCATCAGTGACAAAGGATGGGAGCAGTTCTTC.

This clone came up a few times. The V and J genes are TRBV14 and TRBJ1-2; unclear D gene. This CDR3 has 13 residues. CDR1 is SGHDN and CDR2 is FVKESK in the germline V gene. V was cut by 0 bases and J by 12 bases, with 14 bases left in between. The CDR3 spells CASSQDAGIQHTF. CDR3 nucleotides: TGTGCCAGCAGCCAAGACGCCGGGATACAACACACCTTC.

This clone showed up just a few times. The rearrangement links TRBV9 to TRBJ1-2; no clear D. V was trimmed by 4 bases and J by 3 bases, leaving 4 bases between them. CDR1 SGDLS and CDR2 YYNGEE come from the germline V gene. This CDR3 has 11 residues. CDR3 sequence (DNA): TGTGCCAGCAGCAGGGACTATGGCTACACCTTC. Translation gives CASSRDYGYTF.

This clone came up a few times. This chain uses TRBV5-6 with TRBJ1-1, with a weak D call TRBD1 (5 bases). This CDR3 contains 14 residues. Germline V gene sequence: CDR1 SGHDT, CDR2 YYEEEE. V lost 4 bases to trimming and J lost 1 base, with 11 bases between them. Here the CDR3 DNA reads TGTGCCAGCAGCCCGGTGGGGGAGAACACTGAAGCTTTCTTT. It translates to CASSPVGENTEAFF.

The chain is built from TRBV9 and TRBJ1-3, with 7 bases that match TRBD1. This CDR3 is 17 amino acids long. Trimming at V came to 3 bases and at J to 2 bases, leaving 11 bases not matched to a gene. CDR1 is SGDLS and CDR2 is YYNGEE in the germline V gene. CDR3 DNA sequence: TGTGCCAGCAGCGCCCACTCGACAGGGATGGCTGGAAACACCATATATTTT. It yields the protein CASSAHSTGMAGNTIYF. Full variable domain (missing parts from reference TRBV9 and TRBJ1-3): DSGVTQTPKHLITATGQRVTLRCSPRSGDLSVYWYQQSLDQGLQFLIQYYNGEERAKGNILERFSAQQFPDLHSELNLSSLELGDSALYFCASSAHSTGMAGNTIYFGEGSWLTVV.

This chain links TRBV18 with TRBJ2-4, with 9 bases lining up with TRBD2. CDR1 and CDR2 from the germline V gene are KGHSH and LQKENI. The ends lost 4 bases at V and 11 bases at J; junction bases unmatched: 12. CDR3 length: 15 amino acids. This CDR3 reads CASSLGLAINSVQYF. CDR3 bases: TGTGCCAGCTCACTTGGACTAGCGATTAACTCGGTTCAGTACTTC.

This clone was recorded a few times. CDR3 sequence reads: CSVSTGEGGYTF. CDR3 bases: TGCAGCGTTTCGACAGGGGAAGGTGGCTACACCTTC. This sequence joins TRBV29-1 and TRBJ1-2; 8 bases fit TRBD1. Per the germline V gene, CDR1 is SQVTM and CDR2 is ANQGSEA. V lost 5 bases, J lost 7 bases, and 6 bases stayed unmatched. This CDR3 contains 12 residues.

This clone has only a few counts. The J gene is TRBJ1-2, the V gene TRBV28; D may be TRBD1 (6 bases). Germline CDR1 is MDHEN and CDR2 is SYDVKM. This CDR3 comprises 14 residues. The V end lost 8 bases, the J end lost 5 bases, and 18 bases lay between the germline ends. CDR3 sequence reads: CASGGADRPYGYTF. The CDR3 coding sequence is TGTGCCAGCGGTGGCGCTGACAGGCCATATGGCTACACCTTC.

This clone was seen a handful of times. This chain uses TRBV5-1 with TRBJ2-5; D gene ambiguous. The V gene lost 0 bases and the J gene lost 3 bases, with 6 bases spanning the gap. Germline values: CDR1 SGHRS, CDR2 YFSETQ. The CDR3 covers 13 residues. CDR3 coding DNA: TGCGCCAGCAGCTTGGCCGTGGAAGAGACCCAGTACTTC. It is translated as CASSLAVEETQYF.

The rearrangement joins TRBV30 to TRBJ2-3; D gene uncertain. V was cut by 6 bases and J by 2 bases, with 15 bases left in between. The CDR3 is 14 amino acids. Germline V gene sequence: CDR1 GTSNPN, CDR2 SVGIG (reference sequence). The CDR3 bases are TGTGCCTGCACGGGTGGGCCGCTCACAGATACGCAGTATTTT. It encodes CACTGGPLTDTQYF. Supplemented by reference TRBV30 and TRBJ2-3, the full variable domain reads SQTIHQWPATLVQPVGSPLSLECTVEGTSNPNLYWYRQAAGRGLQLLFYSVGIGQISSEVPQNLSASRPQDRQFILSSKKLLLSDSGFYLCACTGGPLTDTQYFGPGTRLTVL.

The chain combines TRBV29-1 with TRBJ2-3; no clear D gene. Trimming removed 0 bases from V and 0 bases from J, with 7 bases in between. Germline V gene lookup returns CDR1 SQVTM and CDR2 ANQGSEA. This CDR3 has 14 residues. The CDR3 region is CSVEDTFSTDTQYF. DNA for the CDR3: TGCAGCGTTGAAGACACGTTTAGCACAGATACGCAGTATTTT.

The rearrangement uses TRBV30 and TRBJ1-2; D is perhaps TRBD1 (5 bases). The germline gives CDR1 GTSNPN, CDR2 SVGIG (reference sequence). Between the trimmed V and J ends, which lost 6 bases and 5 bases, there was a span of 19 bases. The CDR3 runs to 14 residues. For the CDR3, the DNA is TGTGCCTGTATCCTAACCGGGACTCTATATGGCTACACCTTC. Residues: CACILTGTLYGYTF. The complete variable domain, with remaining parts taken from reference TRBV30 and TRBJ1-2, reads SQTIHQWPATLVQPVGSPLSLECTVEGTSNPNLYWYRQAAGRGLQLLFYSVGIGQISSEVPQNLSASRPQDRQFILSSKKLLLSDSGFYLCACILTGTLYGYTFGSGTRLTVV.